Described below is a single T cell receptor (beta chain) sequence and its context. Its antigen is not identified. This entry comes from a study of shared clonotypes between healthy human individuals. Study-wide results and limits: Among donors, sharing of clonotypes was expected to be affected by sequencing depth.

Trimming pared 4 bases from V and 6 bases from J, leaving 15 bases between. Looked up from germline, CDR1 is LNHDA and CDR2 is SQIVND (reference sequence). The CDR3 consists of 14 residues. Produced via immunoSEQ multiplex PCR; TCRdb's table is partial and in-frame only. This table has approximately 2.3 million clones, 90% to 95% appearing once. V usage is TRBV19 and J usage is TRBJ1-2; D perhaps matches TRBD1 (6 bases). The clonotype originates from a man aged 18 to 29 in good health. Some clones in this sample may be carry-over from other donors' samples. The sample taken for sequencing was naive CD4+ T cells from PBMCs. Subset given: CD45RA+ positively selected. The CDR3 coding sequence is TGTGCCAGTAGTACCCTGGGGTCAGGGGATGGCTACACCTTC. Translating gives CASSTLGSGDGYTF.